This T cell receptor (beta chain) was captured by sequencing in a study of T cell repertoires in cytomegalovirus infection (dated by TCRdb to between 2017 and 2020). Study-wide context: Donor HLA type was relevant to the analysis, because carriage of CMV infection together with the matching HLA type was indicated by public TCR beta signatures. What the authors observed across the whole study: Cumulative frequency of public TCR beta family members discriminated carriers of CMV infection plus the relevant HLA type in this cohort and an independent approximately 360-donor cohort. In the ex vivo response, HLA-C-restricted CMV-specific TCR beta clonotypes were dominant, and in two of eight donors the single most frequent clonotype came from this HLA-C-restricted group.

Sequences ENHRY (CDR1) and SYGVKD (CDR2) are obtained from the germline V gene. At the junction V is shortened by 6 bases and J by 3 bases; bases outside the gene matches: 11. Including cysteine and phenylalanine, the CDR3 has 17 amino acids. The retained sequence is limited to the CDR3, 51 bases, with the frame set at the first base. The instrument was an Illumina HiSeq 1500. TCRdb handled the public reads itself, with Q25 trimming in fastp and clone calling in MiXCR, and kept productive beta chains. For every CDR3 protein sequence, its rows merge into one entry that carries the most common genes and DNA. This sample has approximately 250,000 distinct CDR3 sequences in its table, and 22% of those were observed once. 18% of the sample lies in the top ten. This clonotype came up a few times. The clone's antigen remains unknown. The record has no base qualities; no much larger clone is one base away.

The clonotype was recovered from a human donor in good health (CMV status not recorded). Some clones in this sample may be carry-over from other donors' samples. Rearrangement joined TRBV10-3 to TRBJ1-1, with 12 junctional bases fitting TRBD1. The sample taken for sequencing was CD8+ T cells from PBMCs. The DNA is TGTGCCATCAGGAACCGGGACAGGGGGCATCAGGACACTGAAGCTTTCTTT. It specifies CAIRNRDRGHQDTEAFF.